This TCR beta chain was sequenced in a study of blood T cell repertoires in COVID-19. The protocol was immunoSEQ multiplex PCR, while the TCRdb copy is restricted to in-frame clones and leaves out a portion. The profile shows more than 150,000 clones, roughly 88% of them singletons. The germline CDR1 and CDR2 sequences are SGHAT and FQNNGV. After removal of 7 bases from V and 1 base from J, the junction contained 8 bases not matched to a gene. CDR3 length equals 15 residues. The chain carries TRBV11-2 and TRBJ2-5; the match to TRBD1 covers 8 bases. The TCR comes from a woman of 80 years or more with acute or convalescent COVID-19. Sequencing was done on a sample of peripheral blood. Here the CDR3 reads CASIRGPGPQETQYF. In nucleotides, the CDR3 is TGTGCCAGCATCAGGGGGCCTGGACCCCAAGAGACCCAGTACTTC. The full variable domain, with the rest looked up from reference TRBV11-2 and TRBJ2-5, is EAGVAQSPRYKIIEKRQSVAFWCNPISGHATLYWYQQILGQGPKLLIQFQNNGVVDDSQLPKDRFSAERLKGVDSTLKIQPAKLEDSAVYLCASIRGPGPQETQYFGPGTRLLVL.